This record concerns one T cell receptor (beta chain) sequence. The sample comes from a study of blood T cell repertoires in COVID-19. Across the study: Donors in the United States, Italy and Spain gave samples during acute or convalescent COVID-19.

The CDR3 spans 13 residues. CDR1 is MNHEY and CDR2 is SVGAGI in the germline V gene. Trimming removed 6 bases at V and 4 bases at J, with 12 bases between. The assay was immunoSEQ multiplex PCR, and TCRdb's table has in-frame clones only and misses some. The sample holds about 300,000 clones, more than 75% seen once. The source material was PBMCs or T cells enriched from blood (not recorded which). This receptor was taken from a man aged 25 to 40 who had recovered from COVID-19. The chain combines TRBV6-5 with TRBJ1-2, with D unresolved. CDR3 sequence: CASRPRERYGYTF. In nucleotides, the CDR3 is TGTGCCAGCAGGCCCCGGGAGCGCTATGGCTACACCTTC.